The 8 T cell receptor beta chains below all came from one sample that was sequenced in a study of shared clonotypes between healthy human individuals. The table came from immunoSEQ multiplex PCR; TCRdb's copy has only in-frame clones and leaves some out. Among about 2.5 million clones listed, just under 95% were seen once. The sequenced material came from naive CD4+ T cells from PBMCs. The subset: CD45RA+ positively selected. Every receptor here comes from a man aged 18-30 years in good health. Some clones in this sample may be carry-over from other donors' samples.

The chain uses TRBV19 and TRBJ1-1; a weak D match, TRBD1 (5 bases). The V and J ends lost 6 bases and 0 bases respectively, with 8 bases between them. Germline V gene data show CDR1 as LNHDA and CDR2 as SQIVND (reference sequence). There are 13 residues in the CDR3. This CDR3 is CASSPRVNTEAFF. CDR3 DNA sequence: TGTGCCAGTAGCCCCAGGGTGAACACTGAAGCTTTCTTT.

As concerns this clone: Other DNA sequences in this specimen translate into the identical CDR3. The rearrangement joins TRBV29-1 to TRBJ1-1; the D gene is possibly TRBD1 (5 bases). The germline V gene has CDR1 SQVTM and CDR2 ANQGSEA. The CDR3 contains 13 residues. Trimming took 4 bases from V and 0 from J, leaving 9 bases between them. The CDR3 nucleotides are TGCAGCGTTGGGGGGGTAATGAACACTGAAGCTTTCTTT. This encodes CSVGGVMNTEAFF.

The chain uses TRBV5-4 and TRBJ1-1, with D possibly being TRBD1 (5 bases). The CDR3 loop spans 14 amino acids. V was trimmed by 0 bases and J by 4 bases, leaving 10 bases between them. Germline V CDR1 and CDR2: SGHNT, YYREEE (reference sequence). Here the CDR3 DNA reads TGTGCCAGCAGCTTGGTAGGGGAGAGCACTGAAGCTTTCTTT. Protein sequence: CASSLVGESTEAFF.

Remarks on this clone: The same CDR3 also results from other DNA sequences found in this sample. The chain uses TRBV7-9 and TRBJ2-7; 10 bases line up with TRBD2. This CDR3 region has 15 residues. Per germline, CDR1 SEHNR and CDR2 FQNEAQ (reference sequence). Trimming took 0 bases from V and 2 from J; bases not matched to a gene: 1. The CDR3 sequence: CASSLALAGTYEQYF. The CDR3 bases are TGTGCCAGCAGCTTAGCACTAGCGGGAACCTACGAGCAGTACTTC.

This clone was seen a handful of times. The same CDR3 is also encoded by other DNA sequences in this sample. CDR3 loop: CASSQQNTEAFF. The CDR3 nucleotides read TGCGCCAGCAGCCAACAGAACACTGAAGCTTTCTTT. This chain uses TRBV5-1 with TRBJ1-1; D is undetermined. V lost 4 bases to trimming and J lost 1 base, with 5 bases between them. Germline values: CDR1 SGHRS, CDR2 YFSETQ. This CDR3 contains 12 residues. The complete variable domain, with remaining parts taken from reference TRBV5-1 and TRBJ1-1, reads KAGVTQTPRYLIKTRGQQVTLSCSPISGHRSVSWYQQTPGQGLQFLFEYFSETQRNKGNFPGRFSGRQFSNSRSEMNVSTLELGDSALYLCASSQQNTEAFFGQGTRLTVV.

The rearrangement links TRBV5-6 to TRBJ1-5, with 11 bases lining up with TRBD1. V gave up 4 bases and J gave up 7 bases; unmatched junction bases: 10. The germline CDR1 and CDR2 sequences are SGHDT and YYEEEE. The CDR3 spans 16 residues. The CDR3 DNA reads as TGTGCCAGCAGCCTGGGACAGGGGGACATGGGGCAGCCCCAGCATTTT. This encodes CASSLGQGDMGQPQHF.

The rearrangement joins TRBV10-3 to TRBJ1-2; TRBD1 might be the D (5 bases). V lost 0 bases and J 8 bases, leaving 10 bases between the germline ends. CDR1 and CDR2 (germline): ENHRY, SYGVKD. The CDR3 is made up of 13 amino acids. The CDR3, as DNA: TGTGCCATCAGTGAGTCGGTGGGGGACGGCTACACCTTC. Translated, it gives CAISESVGDGYTF.

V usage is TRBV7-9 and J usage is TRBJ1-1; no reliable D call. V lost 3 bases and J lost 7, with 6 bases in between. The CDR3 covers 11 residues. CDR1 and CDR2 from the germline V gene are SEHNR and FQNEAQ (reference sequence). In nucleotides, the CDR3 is TGTGCCAGCAGCTTTCAGATTGAAGCTTTCTTT. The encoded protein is CASSFQIEAFF.